This TCR beta chain comes out of a study of blood T cell repertoires in COVID-19. Across the whole study: COVID-19 samples collected from the United States, Italy and Spain covered acute and convalescent phases. T cells, B-cell-depleted T cells, or PBMCs supplied cDNA or gDNA.

Repertoires were generated with immunoSEQ multiplex PCR, while TCRdb's copy carries only in-frame clones and drops some. The data show approximately 160,000 clones, more than 75% seen once. Enrolled through a virtual design, the participants were between about 18 and 100 years of age and came from 24 US areas. The germline gives CDR1 SGHRS, CDR2 YFSETQ. After removal of 4 bases from V and 2 bases from J, the junction contained 10 bases not matched to a gene. The CDR3 extends over 16 amino acids. The TCR originated in a man in his forties or fifties who had recovered from COVID-19. The chain joins TRBV5-1 to TRBJ2-3; 7 nucleotides line up with TRBD2. What was sequenced was PBMCs or T cells enriched from blood (not recorded which). The DNA for the CDR3 is TGCGCCAGCAGCGCAAGCGGGCGGGGGATCACAGATACGCAGTATTTT. Residues: CASSASGRGITDTQYF.